A selection of T cell receptor beta chains follows, all from one sample in a study of blood T cell repertoires in COVID-19. The repertoire was sequenced with immunoSEQ multiplex PCR; TCRdb's copy has only in-frame clones and lacks some. The sample consists of some 400,000 clones, around 87% of them appearing once. The specimen sequenced was peripheral blood. The origin of the receptors is a woman in her twenties or thirties with COVID-19, enrolled during active disease. Both conserved end residues are part of each CDR3. The D gene is left open where the match is weak. Size values are once, few and many counts, or a class for expanded clones, and some rows have none.

V,D,size,J,DNA,CDR3
TRBV9,NA,NA,TRBJ2-3,TGTGCCAGCAGCACCCGAGCAGATACGCAGTATTTT,CASSTRADTQYF
TRBV4-1,TRBD2,NA,TRBJ2-7,TGCGCCAGCAGCTATCAGGGGCTAGCGGGAGACTACGAGCAGTACTTC,CASSYQGLAGDYEQYF
TRBV14,TRBD2,NA,TRBJ2-7,TGTGCCAGCAGCCAAGATCTACTAGCGGGAGTTTTAAATGAGCAGTACTTC,CASSQDLLAGVLNEQYF
TRBV5-5,NA,NA,TRBJ2-7,TGTGCCAGCAGCAAAGAGGACGAGCAGTACTTC,CASSKEDEQYF
TRBV27,NA,NA,TRBJ2-1,TGTGCCAGCAGCCTGGGAGAATACAATGAGCAGTTCTTC,CASSLGEYNEQFF
TRBV30,TRBD2,NA,TRBJ2-2,TGTGCCTGGAGTAGCCTAGCGGGACTCACCGGGGAGCTGTTTTTT,CAWSSLAGLTGELFF
TRBV28,TRBD1,NA,TRBJ2-7,TGTGCCAGCAACCTGGACAGGGCCCTCGAGCAGTACTTC,CASNLDRALEQYF
TRBV5-1,TRBD1,NA,TRBJ2-4,TGCGCCAGCAGCTTGGGGGCAGGGGGCTTCGTATTAGTGGCCAAAAACATTCAGTACTTC,CASSLGAGGFVLVAKNIQYF
TRBV19,TRBD1,NA,TRBJ2-5,TGTGCCAGTAGTCGCAGGACAGGGGCTGGCCAAGAGACCCAGTACTTC,CASSRRTGAGQETQYF
TRBV5-5,NA,NA,TRBJ2-1,TGTGCCAGCGAGGGAGCCCACCAGGATGAGCAGTTCTTC,CASEGAHQDEQFF
TRBV7-3,NA,NA,TRBJ2-1,TGTGCCAGCAGCCAGTCCGGGTGGCGTGAGCAGTTCTTC,CASSQSGWREQFF
TRBV7-9,TRBD1,few,TRBJ2-7,TGTGCCAGCAGCGCGGGACAGGGGGCGTACGAGCAGTACTTC,CASSAGQGAYEQYF
TRBV2,TRBD2,NA,TRBJ2-1,TGTGCCAGCTGGACTAGCGGGGGGAATGAGCAGTTCTTC,CASWTSGGNEQFF
TRBV6-5,TRBD1,few,TRBJ2-7,TGTGCCATATCCAGGGGGCCCCATTCCTACGAGCAGTACTTC,CAISRGPHSYEQYF
TRBV5-1,NA,NA,TRBJ2-5,TGCGCCAGCAGCTTGTTTGCCGGAGAGACCCAGTACTTC,CASSLFAGETQYF
TRBV5-1,NA,NA,TRBJ1-1,TGCGCCAGCAGCTTGGTCGGCCAGGGGCCGAACACTGAAGCTTTCTTT,CASSLVGQGPNTEAFF
TRBV5-8,TRBD1,NA,TRBJ2-3,TGTGCCAGCACCCGGACAGGGGGCCCAGATACGCAGTATTTT,CASTRTGGPDTQYF
TRBV28,TRBD1,few,TRBJ1-5,TGTGCCAGCAGTTTGACAGGGGGCAATCAGCCCCAGCATTTT,CASSLTGGNQPQHF
TRBV6-2/TRBV6-3,NA,NA,TRBJ1-6,TGTGCCAGCAGTTCCTCTCGTGTTGCACCCCTCCACTTT,CASSSSRVAPLHF
TRBV10-3,TRBD1,NA,TRBJ2-7,TGTGCCATCAGTGAGTCGGACAGGGGGAACTACGAGCAGTACTTC,CAISESDRGNYEQYF
TRBV2,NA,few,TRBJ2-7,TGTGCCAGCAGCTTCAGGAGGGGAGCCTACGAGCAGTACTTC,CASSFRRGAYEQYF
TRBV2,NA,NA,TRBJ1-6,TGTGCCAGCAGTCCCCTAGCGACGGGGGATTCACCCCTCCACTTT,CASSPLATGDSPLHF
TRBV3-1/TRBV3-2,NA,NA,TRBJ1-2,TGTGCCAGCAGCCAAGGCCTCGAGGACTATGGCTACACCTTC,CASSQGLEDYGYTF
TRBV9,TRBD2,NA,TRBJ2-1,TGTGCCAGCAGCGGACTAGCTGGTGAGCAGTTCTTC,CASSGLAGEQFF
TRBV7-3,NA,few,TRBJ2-2,TGTGCCAGCAGCTCCCCGACTAGAAACACCGGGGAGCTGTTTTTT,CASSSPTRNTGELFF
TRBV4-2,TRBD1,few,TRBJ2-7,TGTGCCAGCAGCCAAGCCCTCGGACAGGGACCCGAGCAGTACTTC,CASSQALGQGPEQYF
TRBV4-1,NA,NA,TRBJ2-1,TGCGCCAGCAGCCAAGATTGGGCAGGGCAGGATGAGCAGTTCTTC,CASSQDWAGQDEQFF